The 30 T cell receptor beta chains presented below share a single source sample, sequenced in a study of T cell clonality in common variable immunodeficiency. Study-level points and caveats: Common variable immunodeficiency TCR beta sequences reportedly had fewer deletions and N-nucleotide insertions.

The assay was immunoSEQ multiplex PCR, and TCRdb's table has in-frame clones only and misses some. The data list about 20,000 clones, none observed once; around 2.6% falls to the top ten. Antigen specificity for these receptors is unknown. The specimen sequenced was peripheral blood mononuclear cells. Source of these receptors: a human donor with common variable immunodeficiency.

This clone is judged medium-sized. The observed sequence ends 3 residues before the CDR3 terminus, with the missing tail filled in from the germline J gene. The J gene is TRBJ1-5, the V gene TRBV20-1; 8 nucleotides align to TRBD1. The V gene's germline CDR1 is DFQATT and CDR2 SNEGSKA (reference sequence). V was clipped by 0 bases and J by 3 bases; unmatched bases: 7. This CDR3 has 16 residues. The CDR3 loop is CSARDPDRGFNQPQHF. Incomplete CDR3 DNA: TGCAGTGCTAGAGACCCCGACAGGGGCTTCAATCAGCCC.

There are many counts of this clone. The CDR3 goes on 3 residues after the read ends, and that part is filled in from the germline J gene. The rearrangement links TRBV11-2 to TRBJ1-1; D may be TRBD1 (6 bases). V was trimmed by 5 bases and J by 0 bases, leaving 13 bases between them. The CDR3 loop spans 15 amino acids. Per the germline V gene, CDR1 is SGHAT and CDR2 is FQNNGV. CDR3: CASSPPQGMNTEAFF. Incomplete CDR3 DNA: TGTGCCAGCAGCCCACCACAGGGTATGAACACTGAA.

A few counts support this clone. With the read ending 3 residues before the CDR3 end, the germline J gene is used to fill in that end. V usage is TRBV18 and J usage is TRBJ2-6; no firm D call. With 1 base removed from V and 2 bases from J, the gap between germline ends came to 6 bases. Germline assignment: CDR1 KGHSH and CDR2 LQKENI. CDR3 size: 15 residues. The DNA read from the CDR3 is TGTGCCAGCTCACCACAGGGTCCTGGGGCCAACGTC. Protein product: CASSPQGPGANV. The CDR3 in full is CASSPQGPGANVLTF. Drawing the rest from reference TRBV18 and TRBJ2-6, the complete variable domain is NAGVMQNPRHLVRRRGQEARLRCSPMKGHSHVYWYRQLPEEGLKFMVYLQKENIIDESGMPKERFSAEFPKEGPSILRIQQVVRGDSAAYFCASSPQGPGANVLTFGAGSRLTVL.

Of note for this clone: The CDR3 end lies 3 residues beyond the end of the read and is filled in from the germline J gene. The chain is built from TRBV6-2 or TRBV6-3 and TRBJ2-7; 13 positions agree with TRBD2. The CDR3 sequence is 16 residues long. The germline CDR1 and CDR2 sequences are MNHEY and SVGEGT. V lost 7 bases, J lost 5 bases, and 11 bases stayed unmatched. The sequenced part of the CDR3 DNA is TGTGCCAGCAACCGCCGGACTAGCGGGAGCCGTGACGAG. It is translated as CASNRRTSGSRDE. The complete CDR3 protein is CASNRRTSGSRDEQYF.

Comments on this clone: Read data end 3 residues before the CDR3 end; the end is taken from the germline J gene. The rearrangement joins TRBV7-8 to TRBJ2-5, with D maybe TRBD1 (6 bases). The length of the CDR3 is 15 residues. V lost 2 bases and J lost 4, with 14 bases in between. Germline CDR1 SGHVS, CDR2 FQNEAQ. The sequenced part of the CDR3 DNA is TGTGCCAGCAGCTTACGGTTTACAGGGTCAGAGACC. This encodes CASSLRFTGSET. The full-length CDR3 reads as CASSLRFTGSETQYF.

Concerning this clone itself: The read finishes 3 residues shy of the CDR3 end, and the germline J gene is used to complete it. This sequence joins TRBV7-9 and TRBJ2-1, with 11 bases lining up with TRBD2. Germline assignment: CDR1 SEHNR and CDR2 FQNEAQ (reference sequence). V shed 5 bases and J 8 bases; nucleotides not matched to a gene: 8. CDR3 size: 15 residues. Incomplete CDR3 DNA: TGTGCCAGCAGCCTGACTAGCGGGGCCCTTGATGAG. This sequence encodes CASSLTSGALDE. The CDR3, in full, reads CASSLTSGALDEQFF.

This clone came up a few times. Read sequence stops 3 residues before the CDR3 end, and the germline J gene provides the missing end. V usage is TRBV7-9 and J usage is TRBJ2-1; the D gene is possibly TRBD1 (5 bases). Germline V gene lookup returns CDR1 SEHNR and CDR2 FQNEAQ (reference sequence). The CDR3 covers 15 residues. V shed 2 bases and J shed 5 bases, with 13 bases lying between them. This CDR3 reads CASSLWVEGDNEQFF. The sequenced part of the CDR3 DNA is TGTGCCAGCAGCTTATGGGTAGAAGGGGACAATGAG.

With regard to this clone: The CDR3 end lies 3 residues beyond the end of the read and is filled in from the germline J gene. The rearrangement links TRBV19 to TRBJ1-2; 7 bases align to TRBD1. The CDR3 consists of 15 residues. The germline CDR1 and CDR2 sequences are LNHDA and SQIVND (reference sequence). CDR3 DNA, as far as it was read: TGTGCCAGTAGTATAGATCGACAGGGAAGGATGGGC. Encoded protein: CASSIDRQGRMG. The whole CDR3 sequence is CASSIDRQGRMGYTF.

Within the sample, this clone is medium-sized. The CDR3 end is not reached by the read, which stops 3 residues before it; the germline J gene fills it in. This chain joins TRBV28 and TRBJ2-4; D is possibly TRBD1 or TRBD2 (9 bases each). Per the germline V gene, CDR1 is MDHEN and CDR2 is SYDVKM. CDR3 size: 18 residues. The sequenced part of the CDR3 DNA is TGTGCCAGCAGTCCCTCCTCAGGGACAGGGAAGCGGGAGGAGACT. Its translation is CASSPSSGTGKREET. The whole CDR3 sequence reads CASSPSSGTGKREETQYF.

This clone came up many times. The sequenced fragment ends 3 residues before the CDR3 boundary, so the rest is inferred from the germline J gene. The chain combines TRBV29-1 with TRBJ2-3, with D unclear. Germline CDR1 reads SQVTM; CDR2 reads ANQGSEA. The V and J ends lost 3 bases and 1 base respectively, with 5 bases between them. The CDR3 contains 12 residues. Partial CDR3 DNA: TGCAGCGTTGACCGGGGCACAGATACG. It specifies CSVDRGTDT. The CDR3 in its entirety is CSVDRGTDTQYF.

This clone was seen more than once but under ten times. The read terminates 3 residues before the CDR3 end, so the remaining end is supplied by the germline J gene. This chain joins TRBV7-2 and TRBJ2-2; possible D gene TRBD2, 6 bases. Trimming pared 5 bases from V and 6 bases from J, leaving 13 bases between. Germline V CDR1 and CDR2: SGHTA, FQGNSA. CDR3 size: 14 residues. The CDR3 here is CASSLWDSSGELFF. The sequenced CDR3 bases are TGTGCCAGCAGCCTCTGGGACTCCTCCGGGGAG.

The sample holds a few counts of this clone. The read stops 3 residues short of the end of the CDR3; the missing end is completed from the germline J gene. The chain couples TRBV7-6 to TRBJ1-1; D may be TRBD1 (5 bases). The germline V and J ends were trimmed by 4 bases and 1 base, with 19 bases remaining between them. The CDR3 extends over 17 amino acids. In germline, CDR1 is SGHVS, CDR2 FNYEAQ. The CDR3 bases that were read are TGTGCCAGCAGCTCAGCCCTCCAGGGAGGTTCGAACACTGAA. It encodes CASSSALQGGSNTE. Given in full, the CDR3 is CASSSALQGGSNTEAFF. The full variable domain, in which reference TRBV7-6 and TRBJ1-1 provide the parts outside the CDR3, is GAGVSQSPRYKVTKRGQDVALRCDPISGHVSLYWYRQALGQGPEFLTYFNYEAQQDKSGLPNDRFSAERPEGSISTLTIQRTEQRDSAMYRCASSSALQGGSNTEAFFGQGTRLTVV.

This clone appeared a few times. The observed sequence ends 3 residues before the CDR3 terminus, with the missing tail filled in from the germline J gene. The chain has TRBV19 and TRBJ1-5, with unresolved D. This CDR3 has 13 amino acids. CDR1 is LNHDA, CDR2 SQIVND, per germline (reference sequence). The V end was cut by 8 bases, the J end by 5 bases, with 13 bases between. CDR3 DNA (partial): TGTGCCAGTTCTGACACCGTCGATCAGCCC. This translates into CASSDTVDQP. The entire CDR3 reads CASSDTVDQPQHF.

The CDR3 sequence is CASSLTNVGDTQYF. Partial CDR3 DNA: TGTGCCAGCAGCTTAACTAATGTGGGAGATACG. The chain joins TRBV7-9 to TRBJ2-3; D uncertain. Read coverage stops 3 residues before the CDR3 terminus; the germline J gene supplies the remainder. The CDR3 extends over 14 amino acids. Deletions cut 2 bases from V and 5 bases from J, with 11 bases between. Germline-derived CDR1 and CDR2 are SEHNR and FQNEAQ (reference sequence).

By share, this clone ranks as medium-sized (0.01 to 0.1%). The observed sequence ends 3 residues before the CDR3 terminus, with the missing tail filled in from the germline J gene. The chain couples TRBV7-3 to TRBJ2-1; D may be TRBD1 (6 bases). Germline V CDR1 and CDR2: SGHTA, FQGTGA. CDR3 length equals 16 residues. V gave up 4 bases and J gave up 1 base, with 14 bases separating them. The part of the CDR3 DNA that was read is TGTGCCAGCAGCTCGCCGGACAGATCATCCTACAATGAG. This codes for CASSSPDRSSYNE. In full, the CDR3 is CASSSPDRSSYNEQFF.

This clone was observed a handful of times. The CDR3 end is not reached by the read, which stops 3 residues before it; the germline J gene fills it in. The rearrangement links TRBV19 to TRBJ1-5, with D perhaps matching TRBD1 (5 bases). Germline assignment: CDR1 LNHDA and CDR2 SQIVND (reference sequence). The germline V and J ends were trimmed by 5 bases and 4 bases, with 9 bases remaining between them. CDR3 length: 13 amino acids. The covered CDR3 bases are TGTGCCAGTAGTTTACAGGAAAATCAGCCC. Its translation is CASSLQENQP. The CDR3, in full, reads CASSLQENQPQHF.

To note about this clone: Read data end 3 residues before the CDR3 end; the end is taken from the germline J gene. V is TRBV18 and J is TRBJ1-2; no clear D gene. Germline V gene lookup returns CDR1 KGHSH and CDR2 LQKENI. Trimming left V 0 bases short and J 4 bases short, with 9 bases between. This CDR3 is 14 amino acids long. The CDR3 DNA, read in part, is TGTGCCAGCTCACCACCGGCGGAGTTCTATGGC. Protein product: CASSPPAEFYG. The full CDR3 protein reads CASSPPAEFYGYTF.

Only a few counts were recorded for this clone. The CDR3 extends 3 residues past the end of the read, so its final part is completed from the germline J gene. This chain joins TRBV19 and TRBJ2-3; 7 bases match TRBD1. Germline V gives CDR1 LNHDA, CDR2 SQIVND (reference sequence). This CDR3 comprises 13 residues. V shed 10 bases and J 0 bases; nucleotides not matched to a gene: 4. CDR3 DNA, as far as it was read: TGTGCCACCAGGGACAGAAGCACAGATACG. Its translation is CATRDRSTDT. The CDR3, in full, reads CATRDRSTDTQYF.

There are a few counts of this clone. The read finishes 3 residues shy of the CDR3 end, and the germline J gene is used to complete it. This sequence joins TRBV30 and TRBJ2-1, with TRBD1 as a possible D gene (5 bases). The V end lost 1 base, the J end lost 5 bases, and 18 bases lay between the germline ends. CDR1 is GTSNPN, CDR2 SVGIG, per germline (reference sequence). The length of the CDR3 is 16 residues. The CDR3 DNA, read in part, is TGTGCCTGGAGTGGGATAGGGGCCCTAGGGGACAATGAG. It encodes CAWSGIGALGDNE. The whole CDR3 protein reads CAWSGIGALGDNEQFF.

Notes on this clone: The read terminates 3 residues before the CDR3 end, so the remaining end is supplied by the germline J gene. This chain connects TRBV7-2 to TRBJ1-2; D might be TRBD1 (6 bases). Germline values: CDR1 SGHTA, CDR2 FQGNSA. The CDR3 is 14 amino acids. CDR3: CASSLDQGRRGYTF. The covered CDR3 bases are TGTGCCAGCAGCTTAGACCAGGGGCGGCGAGGC.

This clone showed up just a few times. Read data end 3 residues before the CDR3 end; the end is taken from the germline J gene. The rearrangement uses TRBV29-1 and TRBJ2-3, with TRBD2 as a possible D gene (6 bases). The ends were cut back, 6 bases at V and 1 base at J, with 14 bases in the middle. Germline V gene lookup returns CDR1 SQVTM and CDR2 ANQGSEA. CDR3 length equals 14 residues. This chain's CDR3 is CSVAAGYGTDTQYF. The sequenced CDR3 bases are TGCAGCGTAGCTGCGGGGTATGGCACAGATACG.

This clone is medium-sized within its sample. The sequence runs out 3 residues before the end of the CDR3; the remainder is reconstructed from the germline J gene. The chain uses TRBV7-2 and TRBJ2-2, with TRBD2 as a possible D gene (6 bases). Per germline, CDR1 SGHTA and CDR2 FQGNSA. With 5 bases removed from V and 0 bases from J, the gap between germline ends came to 7 bases. This CDR3 region has 14 residues. CDR3 amino acids: CASSRDSNTGELFF. The DNA read from the CDR3 is TGTGCCAGCAGCCGGGACTCGAACACCGGGGAG.

There are a few counts of this clone. The read halts 3 residues ahead of the CDR3 end, with the missing end drawn from the germline J gene. The chain has TRBV19 and TRBJ2-7; D is ambiguous. Germline values: CDR1 LNHDA, CDR2 SQIVND (reference sequence). The CDR3 is 13 residues long. V lost 0 bases and J lost 5, with 8 bases in between. The DNA read from the CDR3 is TGTGCCAGTAGTATAGAACTATCCCACGAG. As protein: CASSIELSHE. The CDR3 reads in full as CASSIELSHEQYF.

Worth noting for this clone: The CDR3 end is not reached by the read, which stops 3 residues before it; the germline J gene fills it in. The V call is TRBV18, the J call TRBJ1-1, with 11 bases aligning to TRBD1. The ends lost 3 bases at V and 4 bases at J; junction bases unmatched: 4. The germline gives CDR1 KGHSH, CDR2 LQKENI. This CDR3 is 15 amino acids long. This chain's CDR3 is CASSPGQGAVTEAFF. The sequenced part of the CDR3 DNA is TGTGCCAGCTCACCTGGACAGGGGGCGGTCACTGAA. Using reference TRBV18 and TRBJ1-1 for the parts outside the CDR3, the full variable domain is NAGVMQNPRHLVRRRGQEARLRCSPMKGHSHVYWYRQLPEEGLKFMVYLQKENIIDESGMPKERFSAEFPKEGPSILRIQQVVRGDSAAYFCASSPGQGAVTEAFFGQGTRLTVV.

Comment on this clone: Sequencing ends 3 residues short of the CDR3 end; the germline J gene provides the rest. The chain recombines TRBV2 with TRBJ2-3, with 9 positions matching TRBD2. The CDR3 sequence is 16 residues long. The ends lost 8 bases at V and 0 bases at J; junction bases unmatched: 9. The germline V gene encodes CDR1 SNHLY and CDR2 FYNNEI. The CDR3 protein is CASPTELAGSTDTQYF. Partial CDR3 DNA: TGTGCCAGCCCGACAGAACTAGCGGGCAGCACAGATACG.

About this clone itself: The sequenced fragment ends 3 residues before the CDR3 boundary, so the rest is inferred from the germline J gene. This chain links TRBV18 with TRBJ2-6; 10 positions match TRBD1. CDR3 length: 19 residues. Germline CDR1 is KGHSH and CDR2 is LQKENI. V shed 1 base and J 1 base; nucleotides not matched to a gene: 7. CDR3 DNA (partial): TGTGCCAGCTCACCACTGACAGGGGGCGCGGCGTCTGGGGCCAACGTC. This codes for CASSPLTGGAASGANV. The full CDR3 is CASSPLTGGAASGANVLTF.

This CDR3 reads CASSLNSQGTIYF. The sequenced CDR3 bases are TGTGCCAGCAGCCTAAACTCACAGGGTACC. This sequence joins TRBV7-2 and TRBJ1-3; weak D call: TRBD1 (6 bases). Read coverage stops 3 residues before the CDR3 terminus; the germline J gene supplies the remainder. The CDR3 has 13 amino acids. Per germline, CDR1 SGHTA and CDR2 FQGNSA.

Points on this clone: The CDR3 extends 3 residues past the end of the read, so its final part is completed from the germline J gene. The chain carries TRBV19 and TRBJ1-5; D is uncertain. In germline, CDR1 is LNHDA, CDR2 SQIVND (reference sequence). The CDR3 has 15 residues. Trimming cost V 3 bases and J 0 bases, with 9 bases left between them. CDR3 sequence reads: CASSIGEYSNQPQHF. The sequenced part of the CDR3 DNA is TGTGCCAGTAGTATCGGGGAATATAGCAATCAGCCC.

Worth noting for this clone: The sequence runs out 3 residues before the end of the CDR3; the remainder is reconstructed from the germline J gene. The chain links TRBV7-9 to TRBJ1-2, with 7 bases aligning to TRBD1. This CDR3 has 14 residues. Trimming at V came to 3 bases and at J to 4 bases, leaving 5 bases not matched to a gene. Germline CDR1 is SEHNR and CDR2 is FQNEAQ (reference sequence). CDR3 DNA (partial): TGTGCCAGCAGCTTGGTAGGGGGCGTCTATGGC. As protein: CASSLVGGVYG. In full, the CDR3 reads CASSLVGGVYGYTF. Complete variable domain (other parts from reference TRBV7-9 and TRBJ1-2): DTGVSQNPRHKITKRGQNVTFRCDPISEHNRLYWYRQTLGQGPEFLTYFQNEAQLEKSRLLSDRFSAERPKGSFSTLEIQRTEQGDSAMYLCASSLVGGVYGYTFGSGTRLTVV.

As regards this clone: Read coverage stops 3 residues before the CDR3 terminus; the germline J gene supplies the remainder. The V and J genes are TRBV2 and TRBJ2-5; 9 positions agree with TRBD1. J gave up 7 bases and V 6 bases, and 6 bases lay outside the gene matches. Germline V lookup: CDR1 SNHLY, CDR2 FYNNEI. This CDR3 is 13 amino acids long. Here the CDR3 reads CASRRTGGWTQYF. The CDR3 bases that were read are TGTGCCAGCAGGAGAACAGGGGGCTGGACC. Complete variable domain (other parts from reference TRBV2 and TRBJ2-5): EPEVTQTPSHQVTQMGQEVILRCVPISNHLYFYWYRQILGQKVEFLVSFYNNEISEKSEIFDDQFSVERPDGSNFTLKIRSTKLEDSAMYFCASRRTGGWTQYFGPGTRLLVL.